This passage covers 10 T cell receptor beta chains from one sample sequenced in a study of blood T cell repertoires in COVID-19. Profiling relied on immunoSEQ multiplex PCR, and the TCRdb table lists in-frame clones only, not all of them. This sample has over 60,000 clones, with approximately 92% found just once. Sequencing was performed on peripheral blood. These receptors originate from a man aged 80 or over with acute or convalescent COVID-19.

Judged by abundance, this clone is medium-sized. V is TRBV6-5 and J is TRBJ2-1; TRBD2 matches at 8 bases. V lost 6 bases, J lost 7 bases, and 11 bases stayed unmatched. The CDR3 totals 15 residues. Germline V gives CDR1 MNHEY, CDR2 SVGAGI. This chain's CDR3 is CASRLRAGARNEQFF. CDR3 nucleotide sequence: TGTGCCAGCAGGTTGCGAGCGGGAGCAAGGAATGAGCAGTTCTTC.

In DNA form, the CDR3 reads TGTGCCAGCACCAAGCTCGGGTCCATGAACACTGAAGCTTTCTTT. This translates into CASTKLGSMNTEAFF. This chain uses TRBV2 with TRBJ1-1; D gene uncertain. The CDR3 contains 15 residues. Germline loops: CDR1 SNHLY, CDR2 FYNNEI. The V end was cut by 7 bases, the J end by 0 bases, with 15 bases between.

The chain employs TRBV2 and TRBJ2-7; 8 nucleotides line up with TRBD2. This CDR3 comprises 14 residues. With V trimmed by 6 bases and J by 5 bases, 9 bases remained unmatched. Germline CDR1 and CDR2: SNHLY and FYNNEI. CDR3 in amino acids: CASRAESGSHEQYF. CDR3 bases: TGTGCCAGCAGGGCAGAGAGCGGGAGCCACGAGCAGTACTTC.

The gene calls are TRBV28 and TRBJ2-3; tentatively, D is TRBD1 (5 bases). The CDR3 sequence is 15 residues long. V lost 1 base and J lost 4, with 12 bases in between. Germline CDR1 is MDHEN and CDR2 is SYDVKM. The CDR3 nucleotides are TGTGCCAGCAGTTTATATGGGGCGCCGCCAGATACGCAGTATTTT. It yields the protein CASSLYGAPPDTQYF.

J is TRBJ2-7 and V is TRBV24-1; 7 bases are shared with TRBD1. V shed 5 bases, J shed 2 bases, and the junction held 8 bases outside the gene matches. Germline lookup yields CDR1 KGHDR and CDR2 SFDVKD. This CDR3 is built from 15 residues. The CDR3 region is CATSGTGSKTYEQYF. The CDR3 DNA follows: TGTGCCACCAGTGGGACAGGCTCAAAAACCTACGAGCAGTACTTC.

V usage is TRBV6-6 and J usage is TRBJ2-2, with TRBD2 matching 12 bases. The length of the CDR3 is 17 residues. Per germline, CDR1 MNHNY and CDR2 SVGAGI (reference sequence). Trimming took 7 bases from V and 4 from J; bases not matched to a gene: 10. The CDR3: CASTRLAGARGTGELFF. CDR3 DNA sequence: TGTGCCAGCACTCGACTAGCGGGGGCCCGGGGCACCGGGGAGCTGTTTTTT.

The chain combines TRBV14 with TRBJ2-7; no reliable D call. V shed 2 bases and J shed 5 bases, with 7 bases lying between them. CDR3 length equals 12 residues. Germline-derived CDR1 and CDR2 are SGHDN and FVKESK. In DNA form, the CDR3 reads TGTGCCAGCAGCCAATCCGGTAACGAGCAGTACTTC. It codes for CASSQSGNEQYF.

The chain links TRBV30 to TRBJ1-3, with D perhaps matching TRBD1 (5 bases). Germline CDR1 is GTSNPN and CDR2 is SVGIG (reference sequence). The CDR3 spans 14 residues. The V gene lost 3 bases and the J gene lost 4 bases, with 13 bases spanning the gap. The CDR3 spells CAWSPRVSGNTIYF. The CDR3 DNA follows: TGTGCCTGGAGCCCCAGGGTGAGCGGAAACACCATATATTTT.

J is TRBJ2-3 and V is TRBV5-1, with TRBD1 matching 8 bases. J was trimmed by 6 bases and V by 0 bases; bases with no gene match: 9. CDR1 and CDR2 (germline): SGHRS, YFSETQ. The CDR3 length is 16 residues. The chain's CDR3 is CASSLAGGINLDTQYF. The CDR3 DNA sequence: TGCGCCAGCAGCTTGGCAGGGGGCATTAATTTGGATACGCAGTATTTT.

The chain combines TRBV19 with TRBJ1-1, with a possible D match to TRBD1 (5 bases). Looked up from germline, CDR1 is LNHDA and CDR2 is SQIVND (reference sequence). CDR3 length: 15 residues. Trimming removed 1 base at V and 3 bases at J, with 12 bases between. CDR3 in DNA: TGTGCCAGTAGTATAGGGGGACTCCGGCACACTGAAGCTTTCTTT. Protein sequence: CASSIGGLRHTEAFF. The full variable domain, in which reference TRBV19 and TRBJ1-1 provide the parts outside the CDR3, is DGGITQSPKYLFRKEGQNVTLSCEQNLNHDAMYWYRQDPGQGLRLIYYSQIVNDFQKGDIAEGYSVSREKKESFPLTVTSAQKNPTAFYLCASSIGGLRHTEAFFGQGTRLTVV.